This TCR beta chain was recorded in a study of monozygotic twins with inflammatory bowel disease. Each UMI, carrying a 6-nucleotide sample barcode, came from template switching. Two nested PCRs, run for approximately 16 and 9 cycles, were applied to TCRalpha and TCRbeta cDNA. Using the 5' RACE reads, TCRdb records one entry per CDR3 protein without DNA. The sample spans roughly 160,000 distinct CDR3 sequences; the ten largest clones claim roughly 7%. CDR3 length equals 13 residues. Germline assignment: CDR1 SQVTM and CDR2 ANQGSEA. Study-wide results and caveats: Clonotypes shared with others were fewer in IBD patients than in healthy twins, especially with disease activity.

Details on this clonotype: Its antigen remains unknown.

Whole blood, unsorted for T cells, was the source of total RNA. The sequenced sample consisted of blood. The chain uses TRBV29-1 and TRBJ2-7; without DNA, the TCRdb call of TRBD1 cannot be checked. The receptor's source is a human donor with ulcerative colitis or Crohn's disease, or a healthy co-twin of an affected twin (not recorded which). The CDR3 reads CSVAGRANYEQYF.